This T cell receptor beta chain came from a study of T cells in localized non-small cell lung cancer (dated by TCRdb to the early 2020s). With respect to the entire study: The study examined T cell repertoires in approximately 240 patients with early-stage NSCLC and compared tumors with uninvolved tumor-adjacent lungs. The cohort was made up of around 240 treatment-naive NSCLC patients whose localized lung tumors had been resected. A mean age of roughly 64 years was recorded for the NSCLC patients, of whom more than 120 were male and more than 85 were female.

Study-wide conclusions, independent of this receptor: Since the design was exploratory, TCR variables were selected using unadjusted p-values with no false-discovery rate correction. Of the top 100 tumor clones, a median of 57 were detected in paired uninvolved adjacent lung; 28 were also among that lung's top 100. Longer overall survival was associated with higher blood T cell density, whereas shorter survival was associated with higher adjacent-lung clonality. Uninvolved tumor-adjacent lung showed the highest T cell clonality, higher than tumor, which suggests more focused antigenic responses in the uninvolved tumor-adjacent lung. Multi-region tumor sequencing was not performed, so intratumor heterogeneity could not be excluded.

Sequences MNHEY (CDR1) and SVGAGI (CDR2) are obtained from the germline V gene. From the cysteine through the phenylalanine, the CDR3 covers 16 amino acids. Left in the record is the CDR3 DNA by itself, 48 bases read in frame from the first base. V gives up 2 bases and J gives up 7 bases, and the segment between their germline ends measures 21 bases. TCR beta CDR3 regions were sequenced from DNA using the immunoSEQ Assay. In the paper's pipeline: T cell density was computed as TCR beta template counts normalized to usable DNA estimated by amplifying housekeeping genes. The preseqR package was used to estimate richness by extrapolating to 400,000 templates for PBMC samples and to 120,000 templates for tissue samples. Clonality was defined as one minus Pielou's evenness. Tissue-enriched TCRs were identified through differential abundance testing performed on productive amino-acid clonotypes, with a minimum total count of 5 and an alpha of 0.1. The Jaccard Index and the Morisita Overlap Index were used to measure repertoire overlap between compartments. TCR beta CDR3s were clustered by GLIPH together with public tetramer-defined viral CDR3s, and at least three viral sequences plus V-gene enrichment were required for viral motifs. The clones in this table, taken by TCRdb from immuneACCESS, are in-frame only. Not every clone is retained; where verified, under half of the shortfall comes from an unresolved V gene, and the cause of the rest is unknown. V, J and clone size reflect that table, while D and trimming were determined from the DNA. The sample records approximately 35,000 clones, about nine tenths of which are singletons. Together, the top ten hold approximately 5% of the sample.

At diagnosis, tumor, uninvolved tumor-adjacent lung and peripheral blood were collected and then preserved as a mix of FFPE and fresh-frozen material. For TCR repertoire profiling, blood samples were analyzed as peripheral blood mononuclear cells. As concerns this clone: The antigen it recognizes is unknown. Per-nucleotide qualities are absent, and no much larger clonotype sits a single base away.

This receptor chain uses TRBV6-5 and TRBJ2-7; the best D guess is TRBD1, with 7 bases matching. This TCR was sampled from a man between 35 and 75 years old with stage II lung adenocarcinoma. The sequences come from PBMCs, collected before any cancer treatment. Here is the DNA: TGTGCCAGCAGTTACGCGACAGGGTTGGGGACTGGGGAGCAGTACTTC. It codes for CASSYATGLGTGEQYF.